The 15 T cell receptor beta chains presented below share a single source sample, sequenced in a study of OX40 agonist ivuxolimab in advanced cancers. Measured with immunoSEQ multiplex PCR; TCRdb has only the in-frame clones, and not every one. The data contain some 77,000 clones, over 75% of them singletons. The sequenced sample was CD4+ or CD8+ T cells sorted from blood, obtained in a trial of the OX40 agonist ivuxolimab. The receptors here all came from an adult with an advanced solid tumor such as melanoma, head and neck, liver or kidney cancer.

This chain uses TRBV4-1 with TRBJ2-1, with 12 bases aligning to TRBD2. From germline, CDR1 is MGHRA and CDR2 YSYEKL. The CDR3 totals 18 residues. The ends lost 1 base at V and 4 bases at J; junction bases unmatched: 8. The CDR3 loop reads CASSQVDLGLAGYNEQFF. The CDR3 bases are TGCGCCAGCAGCCAAGTCGATCTCGGACTAGCGGGATACAATGAGCAGTTCTTC.

The V gene is TRBV5-1, the J gene TRBJ2-5, with D maybe TRBD1 (6 bases). The end of the DNA is better explained by TRBJ2-7, so the J call may be wrong. From germline, CDR1 is SGHRS and CDR2 YFSETQ. This CDR3 comprises 13 residues. The CDR3: CASSLTGRYEQYF. Written as DNA, the CDR3 is TGCGCCAGCAGCTTAACAGGGCGTTACGAGCAGTACTTC.

V and J are TRBV4-3 and TRBJ1-3; D possibly corresponds to TRBD1 (5 bases). The CDR3 is 16 residues long. CDR1 and CDR2 (germline): LGHNA, YSLEER. V lost 0 bases, J lost 3 bases, and 12 bases lay in between. The CDR3 is CASSQDMAGNGNTIYF. CDR3 nucleotide sequence: TGCGCCAGCAGCCAAGATATGGCAGGGAATGGAAACACCATATATTTT.

J is TRBJ1-4 and V is TRBV5-4; D unclear. This CDR3 has 15 amino acids. The V gene lost 1 base and the J gene lost 3 bases, with 10 bases spanning the gap. Germline values: CDR1 SGHNT, CDR2 YYREEE (reference sequence). The CDR3 region has the DNA TGTGCCAGCAGCTTGAGGCAAGGTTCTAATGAAAAACTGTTTTTT. Amino acid sequence: CASSLRQGSNEKLFF.

The CDR3 is CASSIQGYNSPLHF. CDR3 bases: TGTGCCAGCAGCATACAGGGATACAATTCACCCCTCCACTTT. The chain joins TRBV2 to TRBJ1-6, with a possible D match to TRBD1 (6 bases). This CDR3 is built from 14 residues. Trimming removed 6 bases from V and 7 bases from J, with 13 bases in between. Germline lookup yields CDR1 SNHLY and CDR2 FYNNEI. The whole variable domain, filled in from reference TRBV2 and TRBJ1-6, reads EPEVTQTPSHQVTQMGQEVILRCVPISNHLYFYWYRQILGQKVEFLVSFYNNEISEKSEIFDDQFSVERPDGSNFTLKIRSTKLEDSAMYFCASSIQGYNSPLHFGNGTRLTVT.

V usage is TRBV21-1 and J usage is TRBJ2-3; the table assigns TRBD1, which was not confirmed against the DNA. TRBV21-1 is a pseudogene locus. The CDR3 spans 18 residues. The CDR3 spells CASSSPGTLLLRTDTQYF. CDR3 nucleotide sequence: TGTGCCAGCAGCTCCCCAGGCACTCTACTCCTGCGCACAGATACGCAGTATTTT.

The V and J genes are TRBV27 and TRBJ2-2; unclear D gene. This CDR3 region has 15 residues. Trimming stripped 10 bases from V and 4 bases from J, with 19 bases between. CDR1 MNHEY and CDR2 SMNVEV come from the germline V gene (reference sequence). The CDR3 spells CATLTRGRGTGELFF. The DNA for the CDR3 is TGTGCCACCTTAACACGCGGTCGAGGCACCGGGGAGCTGTTTTTT.

V is TRBV7-8 and J is TRBJ1-2; TRBD1 is a possible D gene (5 bases). The CDR3 has 14 residues. Deletions cut 1 base from V and 8 bases from J, with 14 bases between. Germline loops: CDR1 SGHVS, CDR2 FQNEAQ. The CDR3 here is CASSLGPGAEGYTF. The CDR3 DNA is TGTGCCAGCAGCTTAGGGCCCGGGGCGGAAGGCTACACCTTC.

V and J are TRBV18 and TRBJ2-3; 7 nucleotides match TRBD1. The CDR3 contains 15 residues. Germline trimming cut 4 bases from V and 3 bases from J; bases unmatched to any gene: 7. Germline CDR1 reads KGHSH; CDR2 reads LQKENI. This chain's CDR3 is CASSHPTGLTDTQYF. The DNA for the CDR3 is TGTGCCAGCTCACACCCGACAGGGCTGACAGATACGCAGTATTTT.

V and J are TRBV15 and TRBJ1-5; D remains unclear. This CDR3 contains 14 residues. The ends were cut back, 1 base at V and 3 bases at J, with 7 bases in the middle. Germline V gives CDR1 LNHNV, CDR2 YYDKDF (reference sequence). CDR3 sequence reads: CATSRGTVNQPQHF. CDR3 bases: TGTGCCACCAGCAGAGGGACGGTCAATCAGCCCCAGCATTTT.

The rearrangement joins TRBV7-2 to TRBJ2-7, with 7 bases that match TRBD1. The CDR3 has 15 amino acids. Germline V CDR1 and CDR2: SGHTA, FQGNSA. Trimming removed 5 bases from V and 2 bases from J; junction bases left unmatched: 9. The CDR3 DNA follows: TGTGCCAGCAGCGAACCGACAGGGAGCGCCTACGAGCAGTACTTC. Encoded protein: CASSEPTGSAYEQYF.

The genes are TRBV27 and TRBJ1-1; 7 bases line up with TRBD1. The germline CDR1 and CDR2 sequences are MNHEY and SMNVEV (reference sequence). V lost 5 bases and J lost 3; bases outside the gene matches: 3. This CDR3 region has 13 residues. CDR3 sequence reads: CASSVQGYTEAFF. The CDR3, as DNA: TGTGCCAGCAGTGTACAGGGGTACACTGAAGCTTTCTTT.

The chain joins TRBV19 to TRBJ1-2; D is possibly TRBD1 (6 bases). V gave up 6 bases and J gave up 4 bases, with 15 bases separating them. Germline V gene lookup returns CDR1 LNHDA and CDR2 SQIVND (reference sequence). The CDR3 has 14 amino acids. The CDR3 sequence is CASSTGAEVYGYTF. The CDR3 DNA reads TGTGCCAGTAGCACGGGGGCCGAAGTCTATGGCTACACCTTC.

The rearrangement links TRBV5-4 to TRBJ1-1, with no clear D. This CDR3 is 15 amino acids long. V was trimmed by 4 bases and J by 4 bases, leaving 17 bases between them. CDR1 is SGHNT and CDR2 is YYREEE in the germline V gene (reference sequence). CDR3 sequence reads: CASSQDRQDSTEAFF. Here the CDR3 DNA reads TGTGCCAGCAGCCAAGATCGGCAGGATTCCACTGAAGCTTTCTTT.

This chain links TRBV19 with TRBJ1-5, with TRBD1 matching 9 bases. Germline V lookup: CDR1 LNHDA, CDR2 SQIVND (reference sequence). This CDR3 has 15 amino acids. J was trimmed by 0 bases and V by 7 bases; bases with no gene match: 4. CDR3 nucleotide sequence: TGTGCCAGTAAAGACAGGGGGTATAGCAATCAGCCCCAGCATTTT. Translated: CASKDRGYSNQPQHF.